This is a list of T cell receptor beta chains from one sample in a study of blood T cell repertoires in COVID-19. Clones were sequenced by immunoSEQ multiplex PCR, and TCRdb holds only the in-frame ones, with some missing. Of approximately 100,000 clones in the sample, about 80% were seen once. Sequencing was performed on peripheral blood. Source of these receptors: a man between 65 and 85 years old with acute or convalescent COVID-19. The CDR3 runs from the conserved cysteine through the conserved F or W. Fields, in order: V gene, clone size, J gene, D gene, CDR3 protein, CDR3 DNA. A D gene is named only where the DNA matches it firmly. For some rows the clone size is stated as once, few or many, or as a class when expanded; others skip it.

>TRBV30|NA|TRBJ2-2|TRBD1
CAWRTPGQTNTGELFF
TGTGCCTGGAGGACCCCGGGACAGACGAACACCGGGGAGCTGTTTTTT
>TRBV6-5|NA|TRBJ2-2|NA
CASRQGHTGELFF
TGTGCCAGCAGGCAGGGTCACACCGGGGAGCTGTTTTTT
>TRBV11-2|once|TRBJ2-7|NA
CASSLYRGRAKEQYF
TGTGCCAGCAGCTTATATAGGGGGAGGGCCAAGGAGCAGTACTTC
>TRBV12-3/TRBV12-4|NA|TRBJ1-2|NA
CASATTSYGYTF
TGTGCCAGCGCGACGACAAGCTATGGCTACACCTTC
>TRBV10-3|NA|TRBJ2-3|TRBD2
CAIRPGGLSSTDTQYF
TGTGCCATCAGACCGGGGGGGTTATCTAGCACAGATACGCAGTATTTT
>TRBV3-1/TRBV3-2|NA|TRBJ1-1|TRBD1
CASSQNWGQLNTEAFF
TGTGCCAGCAGCCAAAACTGGGGACAGTTAAACACTGAAGCTTTCTTT
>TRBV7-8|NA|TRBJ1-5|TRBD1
CASSSDRGGNQPQHF
TGTGCCAGCAGCTCTGACAGGGGCGGAAATCAGCCCCAGCATTTT
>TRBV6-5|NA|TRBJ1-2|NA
CASRQEAPPSYGYTF
TGTGCCAGTCGACAGGAGGCCCCTCCTAGTTATGGCTACACCTTC
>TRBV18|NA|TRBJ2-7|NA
CASSPNGQTYEQYF
TGTGCCAGCTCACCAAACGGACAGACCTACGAGCAGTACTTC
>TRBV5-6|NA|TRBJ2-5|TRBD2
CASSLGAGRETQYF
TGTGCCAGCAGCTTGGGAGCGGGACGGGAGACCCAGTACTTC
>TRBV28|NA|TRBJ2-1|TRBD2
CASRRGNEGSGRFNEQFF
TGTGCCAGCAGACGAGGCAATGAGGGTAGCGGGAGGTTCAATGAGCAGTTCTTC